Listed here are 27 T cell receptor beta chains from one sample, sequenced in a study of beta chain features in type 1 diabetes. Overall study findings and caveats: In all four CD4+ subsets, TCRB CDR3 length was significantly, moderately reduced in type 1 diabetes.

Isolated RNA was reverse transcribed in full, so expressed TCRB transcripts were sequenced. Sequencing was performed with immunoSEQ multiplex PCR; in TCRdb, only in-frame clones are kept and a portion is missing. The table shows about 640,000 clones, with around an eighth occurring only once. These receptors lack a known antigen. Sample: naive CD4+ T cells from blood. All receptors derive from a man aged 30-40 years with type 1 diabetes.

The J gene is TRBJ2-2, the V gene TRBV9; 11 nucleotides match TRBD1. The germline gives CDR1 SGDLS, CDR2 YYNGEE. The CDR3 length is 15 residues. Trimming at V came to 0 bases and at J to 6 bases, leaving 1 base not matched to a gene. In DNA form, the CDR3 reads TGTGCCAGCAGCGTAGGGACAGGGGGCTCCGGGGAGCTGTTTTTT. This gives the protein CASSVGTGGSGELFF.

This clone was counted a few times. At one end, the junction sequence differs from germline, possibly due to a read error. V is TRBV7-7 and J is TRBJ2-5; D might be TRBD2 (6 bases). Germline CDR1 reads SSHAT; CDR2 reads FNYEAQ (reference sequence). The CDR3 is 12 amino acids. CDR3 DNA: TGTGCTAGCAGCTTAGACGGGGGTACCCAGTACTTC. Translation: CASSLDGGTQYF. Using reference TRBV7-7 and TRBJ2-5 for the parts outside the CDR3, the full variable domain is GAGVSQSPRYKVTKRGQDVTLRCDPISSHATLYWYQQALGQGPEFLTYFNYEAQPDKSGLPSDRFSAERPEGSISTLTIQRTEQRDSAMYRCASSLDGGTQYFGPGTRLLVL.

The chain combines TRBV5-1 with TRBJ2-7, with D possibly TRBD1 on 6 matching bases. V was cut by 4 bases and J by 8 bases, with 16 bases left in between. Germline V CDR1 and CDR2: SGHRS, YFSETQ. The CDR3 length is 13 residues. This chain's CDR3 is CASSPEQQGKQYF. CDR3 DNA: TGCGCCAGCAGCCCGGAACAGCAGGGGAAGCAGTACTTC.

Only a few counts were recorded for this clone. CDR3 coding DNA: TGTGCCAGCAGTTACTCGATCGGGACAAATTACAATGAGCAGTTCTTC. Encoded protein: CASSYSIGTNYNEQFF. V gene TRBV6-5 combines with J gene TRBJ2-1; tentative D call: TRBD1 (6 bases). Germline V gives CDR1 MNHEY, CDR2 SVGAGI. V lost 0 bases and J 4 bases, leaving 13 bases between the germline ends. The CDR3 runs to 16 residues.

This clone showed up just a few times. J is TRBJ2-3 and V is TRBV28; 11 bases agree with TRBD2. The V segment lost 6 bases and the J segment 10 bases; nucleotides outside the gene matches: 12. Germline-derived CDR1 and CDR2 are MDHEN and SYDVKM. This CDR3 spans 15 amino acids. The CDR3 DNA reads TGTGCCAGCAGAGATAGCGGTGGGACTAGCGGTCCGCAGTATTTT. This sequence encodes CASRDSGGTSGPQYF. Full variable domain (missing parts from reference TRBV28 and TRBJ2-3): DVKVTQSSRYLVKRTGEKVFLECVQDMDHENMFWYRQDPGLGLRLIYFSYDVKMKEKGDIPEGYSVSREKKERFSLILESASTNQTSMYLCASRDSGGTSGPQYFGPGTRLTVL.

J is TRBJ1-2 and V is TRBV5-1; possibly TRBD1 for D (5 bases). Germline CDR1 reads SGHRS; CDR2 reads YFSETQ. The CDR3 spans 17 residues. The V gene lost 5 bases and the J gene lost 0 bases, with 20 bases spanning the gap. In DNA form, the CDR3 reads TGCGCCAGCAGACCCACAGGCAATTCTTCCCCTAACTATGGCTACACCTTC. The encoded protein is CASRPTGNSSPNYGYTF.

This clone was counted between two and nine times. V is TRBV6-6 and J is TRBJ2-3; TRBD2 agrees at 10 bases. The junction had 3 bases not matched to a gene; V was cut back by 3 bases and J by 0 bases. Germline loops: CDR1 MNHNY, CDR2 SVGAGI (reference sequence). The CDR3 is 16 residues long. The chain's CDR3 is CASSYLLAGSTDTQYF. The CDR3 DNA is TGTGCCAGCAGTTATTTACTAGCGGGGAGCACAGATACGCAGTATTTT.

The chain employs TRBV27 and TRBJ2-3; the match to TRBD1 covers 9 bases. The CDR3 totals 14 residues. Germline CDR1 and CDR2: MNHEY and SMNVEV (reference sequence). Trimming at V came to 6 bases and at J to 4 bases, leaving 5 bases not matched to a gene. The CDR3 DNA reads TGTGCCAGCAGCCGGGACAGGGAATCAGATACGCAGTATTTT. Translating it yields CASSRDRESDTQYF.

This clone has more than one count but fewer than ten. This sequence joins TRBV7-2 and TRBJ2-3; 8 bases agree with TRBD2. The CDR3 loop spans 17 amino acids. Looked up from germline, CDR1 is SGHTA and CDR2 is FQGNSA. The V gene end was trimmed by 0 bases and the J gene end by 2 bases; junction bases not matched to a gene: 7. CDR3 coding DNA: TGTGCCAGCAGCTTAGCATCTGGCGGGGGGCCCACAGATACGCAGTATTTT. This gives the protein CASSLASGGGPTDTQYF.

Remarks on this clone: The sample carries other DNA sequences with the same CDR3. The chain recombines TRBV19 with TRBJ1-5; 9 bases are shared with TRBD1. The CDR3 loop spans 14 amino acids. Trimming took 3 bases from V and 4 from J; bases not matched to a gene: 1. Per the germline V gene, CDR1 is LNHDA and CDR2 is SQIVND (reference sequence). CDR3 in DNA: TGTGCCAGTAGTATGACAGGGGGGAATCAGCCCCAGCATTTT. Translating gives CASSMTGGNQPQHF.

This chain links TRBV7-9 with TRBJ2-5; a weak D match, TRBD1 (6 bases). V lost 2 bases to trimming and J lost 4 bases, with 14 bases between them. CDR3 size: 15 residues. Germline loops: CDR1 SEHNR, CDR2 FQNEAQ (reference sequence). The CDR3 is CASSLLQGKGETQYF. The CDR3 DNA is TGTGCCAGCAGCTTATTGCAGGGGAAGGGAGAGACCCAGTACTTC.

This clone was observed a few times. In DNA form, the CDR3 reads TGTGCCAGCAGCGTAGGAGGAAGTAGGTCTGGAAACACCATATATTTT. This gives the protein CASSVGGSRSGNTIYF. The chain uses TRBV9 and TRBJ1-3; no clear D. The germline gives CDR1 SGDLS, CDR2 YYNGEE. V was shortened by 0 bases and J by 1 base, with 11 bases between the two germline ends. CDR3 length equals 16 residues.

The chain couples TRBV25-1 to TRBJ2-5; tentatively, D is TRBD1 or TRBD2 (6 bases each). Germline CDR1 and CDR2: MGHDK and SYGVNS. Trimming cost V 8 bases and J 0 bases, with 16 bases left between them. The CDR3 runs 15 residues. The CDR3 nucleotides are TGTGCCAGCCAGAAAGAAGGGGGGTACCAAGAGACCCAGTACTTC. Its protein is CASQKEGGYQETQYF.

The chain is built from TRBV7-9 and TRBJ2-1, with TRBD2 as a possible D gene (5 bases). There are 16 residues in the CDR3. Trimming stripped 5 bases from V and 0 bases from J, with 14 bases between. Germline V gives CDR1 SEHNR, CDR2 FQNEAQ (reference sequence). In nucleotides, the CDR3 is TGTGCCAGCAGCCCGGACTTCCAGAGCTCCTACAATGAGCAGTTCTTC. This gives the protein CASSPDFQSSYNEQFF.

A few counts support this clone. The chain combines TRBV5-1 with TRBJ1-4; maybe TRBD1 (6 bases). V was clipped by 4 bases and J by 5 bases, with 12 bases between them. The CDR3 runs 14 residues. The V gene's germline CDR1 is SGHRS and CDR2 YFSETQ. The DNA for the CDR3 is TGCGCCAGCAGCAGAACAGGGTCCAATGAAAAACTGTTTTTT. This translates into CASSRTGSNEKLFF.

The genes are TRBV28 and TRBJ1-5; weak D call: TRBD1 (5 bases). Trimming stripped 6 bases from V and 3 bases from J, with 9 bases between. There are 13 residues in the CDR3. The V gene's germline CDR1 is MDHEN and CDR2 SYDVKM. DNA of the CDR3: TGTGCCAGCAGATGGGGGACCAATCAGCCCCAGCATTTT. This codes for CASRWGTNQPQHF.

The chain combines TRBV6-1 with TRBJ2-7; 10 positions match TRBD1. Germline CDR1 is MNHNS and CDR2 is SASEGT. Germline trimming cut 4 bases from V and 4 bases from J; bases unmatched to any gene: 7. There are 15 residues in the CDR3. The CDR3: CASSVQPGQGYEQYF. DNA for the CDR3: TGTGCCAGCAGTGTGCAGCCGGGACAGGGGTACGAGCAGTACTTC.

About this clone: This sample also contains other DNA sequences that code for the same CDR3. The chain has TRBV19 and TRBJ2-3; D is undetermined. V was clipped by 5 bases and J by 1 base, with 7 bases between them. Germline V gene lookup returns CDR1 LNHDA and CDR2 SQIVND (reference sequence). There are 13 residues in the CDR3. CDR3 in amino acids: CASSSRGTDTQYF. DNA of the CDR3: TGTGCCAGTAGTTCAAGGGGCACAGATACGCAGTATTTT.

This clone was counted between two and nine times. This sequence joins TRBV6-6 and TRBJ2-7; 7 bases are shared with TRBD1. CDR3 length equals 14 residues. Germline CDR1 and CDR2: MNHNY and SVGAGI (reference sequence). V lost 5 bases to trimming and J lost 3 bases; unmatched junction nucleotides: 7. The CDR3 region has the DNA TGTGCCAGCAGTCTACGGGCAGGGGGCTACGAGCAGTACTTC. The encoded protein is CASSLRAGGYEQYF.

This clone was detected only a few times. The CDR3 DNA reads TGTGCCAGCAGCCCAGCCGGGACTAGGGCAGATACGCAGTATTTT. Translated: CASSPAGTRADTQYF. The genes are TRBV5-4 and TRBJ2-3; TRBD2 agrees at 8 bases. CDR3 length: 15 amino acids. The V and J ends lost 4 bases and 4 bases, in that order; junction bases with no gene match: 8. Germline lookup yields CDR1 SGHNT and CDR2 YYREEE (reference sequence).

This chain joins TRBV2 and TRBJ1-5; possible D gene TRBD1, 5 bases. The CDR3 has 14 amino acids. The germline gives CDR1 SNHLY, CDR2 FYNNEI. Deletions cut 7 bases from V and 3 bases from J, with 13 bases between. CDR3: CASMARASNQPQHF. In DNA, the CDR3 is TGTGCCAGCATGGCCAGGGCCTCCAATCAGCCCCAGCATTTT.

CDR3 DNA: TGTGCCAGCAGTCGAGCACATTATCAAGAGACCCAGTACTTC. It is translated as CASSRAHYQETQYF. The chain couples TRBV28 to TRBJ2-5; D is unresolved. The CDR3 contains 14 residues. In germline, CDR1 is MDHEN, CDR2 SYDVKM. The V end was cut by 5 bases, the J end by 2 bases, with 12 bases between.

The rearrangement uses TRBV10-3 and TRBJ2-5, with D tentatively TRBD1 or TRBD2 (5 bases each). The CDR3 totals 13 residues. Germline V gene sequence: CDR1 ENHRY, CDR2 SYGVKD. V was pared by 7 bases and J by 4 bases, with 13 bases between. CDR3 amino acids: CAIMQGEGETQYF. CDR3 coding DNA: TGTGCCATCATGCAGGGCGAGGGAGAGACCCAGTACTTC.

This clone was observed a few times. This chain joins TRBV5-1 and TRBJ2-3; 11 nucleotides line up with TRBD2. Germline V gives CDR1 SGHRS, CDR2 YFSETQ. V lost 2 bases to trimming and J lost 6 bases; unmatched junction nucleotides: 5. The CDR3 contains 15 residues. The DNA for the CDR3 is TGCGCCAGCAGCTTAATAGCGGGGGGGCACGATACGCAGTATTTT. It translates to CASSLIAGGHDTQYF.

The V gene is TRBV9, the J gene TRBJ2-7; TRBD1 agrees at 8 bases. The ends lost 0 bases at V and 6 bases at J; junction bases unmatched: 11. The CDR3 runs 16 residues. CDR1 is SGDLS and CDR2 is YYNGEE in the germline V gene. CDR3 DNA sequence: TGTGCCAGCAGCGTAGCTATGACAGGGGAGAAAGGCGAGCAGTACTTC. This codes for CASSVAMTGEKGEQYF.

The V call is TRBV6-1, the J call TRBJ1-1, with D unclear. The CDR3 contains 14 residues. V was trimmed by 3 bases and J by 6 bases, leaving 14 bases between them. Germline assignment: CDR1 MNHNS and CDR2 SASEGT. CDR3 in DNA: TGTGCCAGCAGTGAGGGAGGGAGTACCGCTGAAGCTTTCTTT. The encoded protein is CASSEGGSTAEAFF.

Only a few counts were recorded for this clone. The J gene is TRBJ2-7, the V gene TRBV18; possible D gene TRBD1, 6 bases. Trimming took 1 base from V and 0 from J, leaving 13 bases between them. This CDR3 is built from 16 residues. Germline CDR1 reads KGHSH; CDR2 reads LQKENI. The DNA of the CDR3 is TGTGCCAGCTCACCACGGGACATACGGAGCTCCTACGAGCAGTACTTC. As protein: CASSPRDIRSSYEQYF.